This T cell receptor beta chain was found in a study of cytomegalovirus exposure and HLA in healthy donors. Comment on this clone: Its target is not known. At one of its ends the junction is not consistent with the germline gene, which may arise from a read error.

Germline V gene data show CDR1 as SSHAT and CDR2 as FNYEAQ (reference sequence). This CDR3 comprises 14 residues. Findings and caveats of the study: The study dropped some indistinguishable V segments, TRBV6-2 and TRBV6-3 among them. A later analysis revealed that TCR association rates differed between HLA loci, peaking at DRB1 and bottoming out at HLA-C. Investigators reported approximately 170 TCR beta chains as tied to cytomegalovirus.

Use of 60 Vbeta and 13 Jbeta primers characterized the PCR. Measured with immunoSEQ multiplex PCR; TCRdb has only the in-frame clones, and not every one. The sample includes approximately 180,000 clones, 80% to 90% of them seen just once. The receptor was derived from a woman between 18 and 29 years old in good health and CMV-seropositive. The chain employs TRBV7-7 and TRBJ2-7, with TRBD2 as a possible D gene (5 bases). The sample was PBMCs. CDR3 sequence: CASSPSLSLREQYF. CDR3 bases: TGTGCTAGCAGCCCTAGCCTTTCATTGCGCGAGCAGTACTTC.